The clone carrying this TCR beta chain was seen repeatedly, ten times or more. Germline values: CDR1 KGHDR, CDR2 SFDVKD. The CDR3 length is 11 residues. Trimming cost V 5 bases and J 5 bases, with 3 bases left between them. TCRdb independently ran MiXCR on the RT-PCR reads; one entry per CDR3 protein. This sample has around 700,000 distinct CDR3 sequences, with about 14% found just once. This chain connects TRBV24-1 to TRBJ2-1; D call uncertain. This sequence originates from a female donor in good health, serving as a healthy control. Sequencing used memory CD4+ T cells from blood. The CDR3 region is CATSVDNEQFF. CDR3 nucleotides: TGTGCCACCAGTGTCGACAATGAGCAGTTCTTC.